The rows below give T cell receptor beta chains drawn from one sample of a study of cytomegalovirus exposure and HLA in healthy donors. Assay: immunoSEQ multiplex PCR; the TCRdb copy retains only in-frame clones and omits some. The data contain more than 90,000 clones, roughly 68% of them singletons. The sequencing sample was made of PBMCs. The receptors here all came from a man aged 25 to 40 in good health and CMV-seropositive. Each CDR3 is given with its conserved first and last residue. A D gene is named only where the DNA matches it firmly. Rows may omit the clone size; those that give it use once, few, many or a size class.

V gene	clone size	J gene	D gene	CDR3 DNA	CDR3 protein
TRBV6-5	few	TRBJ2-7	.	TGTGCCAGCAGCCGCCTGGACAGCTACGAGCAGTACTTC	CASSRLDSYEQYF
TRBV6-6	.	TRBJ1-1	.	TGTGCCAGCAGTTACTTTCAGGGGAACACTGAGGCTTTCTTT	CASSYFQGNTEAFF
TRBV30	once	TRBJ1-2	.	TGTGCCTGGACCGCTCGGAGGGGACTGAACTATGGCTACACCTTC	CAWTARRGLNYGYTF
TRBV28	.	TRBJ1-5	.	TGTGCCAGCAGTTTGGCGGATTATAGCAATCAGCCCCAGCATTTT	CASSLADYSNQPQHF
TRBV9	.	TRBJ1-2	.	TGTGCCAGCAGCGTGAACAGAGAGATTAATAACTATGGCTACACCTTC	CASSVNREINNYGYTF
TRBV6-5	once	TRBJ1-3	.	TGTGCCAGCAGCAAGACCCGGGGGAACACCATATATTTT	CASSKTRGNTIYF
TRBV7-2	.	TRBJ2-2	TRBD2	TGTGCCAGCAGCTTAGGGCTAGCGGGAGGAGGGAACACCGGGGAGCTGTTTTTT	CASSLGLAGGGNTGELFF
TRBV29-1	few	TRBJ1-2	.	TGCAGCGTTGAAGAGGAGGAGGGTTATGGCTACACCTTC	CSVEEEEGYGYTF
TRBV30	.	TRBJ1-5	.	TGTGCCTGGAGTTCGGTTAGCAATCAGCCCCAGCATTTT	CAWSSVSNQPQHF
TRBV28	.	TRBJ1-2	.	TGTGCCAGCAGCCGTTCCGGGGTCTTCTATGGCTACACCTTC	CASSRSGVFYGYTF
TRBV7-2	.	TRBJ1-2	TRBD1	TGTGCCAGCAGCATGTCTTGGGGACAGGGGACCGAAGGGGACTACACCTTC	CASSMSWGQGTEGDYTF
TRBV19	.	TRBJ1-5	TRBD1	TGTGCCAGTAGTGCCCCCAAAGACAGGGCCCTCAATCAGCCCCAGCATTTT	CASSAPKDRALNQPQHF
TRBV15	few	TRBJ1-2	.	TGTGCCACCAGCGATGAGGAGGGTCTCTATGGCTACACCTTC	CATSDEEGLYGYTF
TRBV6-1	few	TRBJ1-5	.	TGTGCCAGCAGTGAAGCTAGGAACAGGGGCAATCAGCCCCAGCATTTT	CASSEARNRGNQPQHF
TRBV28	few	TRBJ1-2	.	TGTGCCAGCAGCTTGACACCTAACTATGGCTACACCTTC	CASSLTPNYGYTF
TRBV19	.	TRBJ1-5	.	TGTGCCAGTAAAATTCAGGGGAGGGATCAGCCCCAGCATTTT	CASKIQGRDQPQHF
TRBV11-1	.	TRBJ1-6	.	TGTGCCAGCAGCCTGAGGACTGGAAATAATTCACCCCTCCACTTT	CASSLRTGNNSPLHF
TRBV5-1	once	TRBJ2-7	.	TGCGCCAGCAGCTTGGAGGGTTGGTCCCAGGGATCCTACGAGCAGTACTTC	CASSLEGWSQGSYEQYF
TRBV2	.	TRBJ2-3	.	TGTGCCAGCGCTCCCCGGGATACGCAGTATTTT	CASAPRDTQYF
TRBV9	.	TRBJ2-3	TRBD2	TGTGCCAGCACCCTATCGGGGGGGAACACAGATACGCAGTATTTT	CASTLSGGNTDTQYF
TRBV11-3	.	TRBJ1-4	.	TGTGCCAGCAGCTCAAGGACAGATGAAAAACTGTTTTTT	CASSSRTDEKLFF
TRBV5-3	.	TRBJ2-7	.	TGTGCCAGAAGCTTTAATAACTGTGGAGTCTACGAGCAGTACTTC	CARSFNNCGVYEQYF
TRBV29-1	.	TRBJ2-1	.	TGCAGCGCCCTATGGCCGGAGGCCATGCAGTTCTTC	CSALWPEAMQFF
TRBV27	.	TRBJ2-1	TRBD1	TGTGCCAGCAGTTTGGGACAGGGGAATGAGCAGTTCTTC	CASSLGQGNEQFF
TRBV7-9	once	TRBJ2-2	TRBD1	TGTGCCAGCAGCCCGGGACAGGGGATTACCGGGGAGCTGTTTTTT	CASSPGQGITGELFF
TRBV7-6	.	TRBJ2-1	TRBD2	TGTGCCAGCAGCTTAAGACTAGCGGGAGGGCCTTGGGAGCAGTTCTTC	CASSLRLAGGPWEQFF
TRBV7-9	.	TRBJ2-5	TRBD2	TGTGCCAGCAGCTCTAGGCCTAAGGACTTAGCGGGGAACCAAGAGACCCAGTACTTC	CASSSRPKDLAGNQETQYF
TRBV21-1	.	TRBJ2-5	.	TGTGCCAGCAGCAAGGCGACTAGCGGGAGGCGGGGAGAGACCCAGTACTTC	CASSKATSGRRGETQYF
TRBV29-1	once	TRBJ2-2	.	TGCAGCGTGGCTCAAACCGGGGAGCTGTTTTTT	CSVAQTGELFF